The source of this T cell receptor beta chain is a study of blood T cell repertoires in COVID-19. Study-level background: PBMCs, B-cell-depleted T cells, or T cells were the source of the cDNA or gDNA that made up the material.

In this sample, this clone turned up a few times. In the study's own analysis: The assay estimated nucleated cells by amplifying reference gene primers. The table came from immunoSEQ multiplex PCR; TCRdb's copy has only in-frame clones and leaves some out. That table gives V, J and clone size, and the DNA gave D and trimming. Of about 160,000 clones detected, around 84% appear once; the ten largest clones hold around 5.9%. The CDR3 covers 14 residues. Trimming cost V 3 bases and J 10 bases, with 16 bases left between them. CDR1 is SGHAT and CDR2 is FQNNGV in the germline V gene. The sample comprised PBMCs or T cells enriched from blood (not recorded which). The chain carries TRBV11-2 and TRBJ2-1; a possible D gene is TRBD2 (6 bases). This TCR came from a man aged 40-49 years who had recovered from COVID-19. CDR3 sequence: CASSFELAAREQFF. CDR3 nucleotides: TGTGCCAGCAGCTTCGAACTAGCCGCCCGGGAGCAGTTCTTC.